Sequencing of this T cell receptor (beta chain) was carried out in a study of CD8+ T cells in alopecia areata. Sequencing templates came from extracted RNA that was reverse transcribed into cDNA. Clones were sequenced by immunoSEQ multiplex PCR, and TCRdb holds only the in-frame ones, with some missing. The data hold more than 85,000 clones, with under 45% observed a single time. V trimming: 6 bases; J trimming: 5 bases; junction bases outside the gene matches: 12. Germline CDR1 reads SQVTM; CDR2 reads ANQGSEA. The CDR3 runs 14 residues. The clonotype originates from a human donor with alopecia areata. The sample taken for sequencing was CD4+ T cells sorted from blood. V gene TRBV29-1 combines with J gene TRBJ2-5, with 7 bases lining up with TRBD2. CDR3 sequence: CSVSGAVSGETQYF. The CDR3 DNA reads TGCAGCGTCAGCGGGGCCGTCTCAGGGGAGACCCAGTACTTC.